This T cell receptor (beta chain) was identified in a study of T cell responses to AZD1222 COVID-19 vaccine. This clone was counted once. Its antigen is undetermined. CDR1 and CDR2 (germline): SGHRS, YFSETQ. This CDR3 has 10 residues. Trimming took off 10 bases at V and 9 bases at J, with 11 bases between the two ends. Study-level results: There were repertoire samples only from the period after the peak T cell response.

Using immunoSEQ multiplex PCR, the repertoire was profiled, and TCRdb retains in-frame clones only, with some absent. The profile shows about 130,000 clones, about nine tenths of them singletons. The chain couples TRBV5-1 to TRBJ2-1; D not certain. The input for sequencing was peripheral blood, taken on day 0 of AZD1222 vaccination. This sequence was found in an adult in good health. The CDR3 region is CAYIRGEQFF. Here the CDR3 DNA reads TGCGCCTATATTCGAGGTGAGCAGTTCTTC.